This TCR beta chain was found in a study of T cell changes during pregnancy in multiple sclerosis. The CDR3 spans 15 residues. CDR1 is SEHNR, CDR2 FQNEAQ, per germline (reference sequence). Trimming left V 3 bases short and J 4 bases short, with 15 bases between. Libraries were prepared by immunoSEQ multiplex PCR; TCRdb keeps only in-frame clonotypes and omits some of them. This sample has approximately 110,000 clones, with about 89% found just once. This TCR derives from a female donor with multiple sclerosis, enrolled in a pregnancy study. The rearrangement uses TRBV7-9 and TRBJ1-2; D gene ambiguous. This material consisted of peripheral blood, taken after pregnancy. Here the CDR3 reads CASSFGQTMPYGYTF. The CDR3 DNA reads TGTGCCAGCAGCTTTGGCCAAACGATGCCCTATGGCTACACCTTC.